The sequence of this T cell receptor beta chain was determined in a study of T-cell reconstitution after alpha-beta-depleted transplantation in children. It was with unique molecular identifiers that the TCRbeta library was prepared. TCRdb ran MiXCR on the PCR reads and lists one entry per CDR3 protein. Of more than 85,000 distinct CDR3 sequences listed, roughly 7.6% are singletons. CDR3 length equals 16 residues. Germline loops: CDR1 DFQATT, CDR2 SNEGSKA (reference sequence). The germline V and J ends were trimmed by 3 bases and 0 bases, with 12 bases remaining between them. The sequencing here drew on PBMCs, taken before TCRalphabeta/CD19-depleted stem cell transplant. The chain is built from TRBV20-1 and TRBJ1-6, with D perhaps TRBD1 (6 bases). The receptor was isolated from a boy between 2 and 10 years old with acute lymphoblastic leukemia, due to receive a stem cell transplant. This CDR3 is CSARADSSSYNSPLHF. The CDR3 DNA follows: TGCAGTGCTAGGGCGGACAGCAGCTCCTATAATTCACCCCTCCACTTT.